Below, 3 T cell receptor beta chains from the same sample are listed, as sequenced in a study of cytomegalovirus exposure and HLA in healthy donors. The primer mix had 60 Vbeta and 13 Jbeta primers. Repertoires were generated with immunoSEQ multiplex PCR, while TCRdb's copy carries only in-frame clones and drops some. The data show approximately 170,000 clones, around 77% seen once. What was sequenced was PBMCs. Source of these receptors: a woman in her 30s in good health and CMV-seropositive.

Only one count was recorded for this clone. The chain couples TRBV5-1 to TRBJ1-2; D is unresolved. Germline-derived CDR1 and CDR2 are SGHRS and YFSETQ. The CDR3 length is 15 residues. Trimming left V 3 bases short and J 1 base short, with 13 bases between. The CDR3, as DNA: TGCGCCAGCAGCTCGGCGACGGGAATTAACTATGGCTACACCTTC. This codes for CASSSATGINYGYTF. Full variable domain (missing parts from reference TRBV5-1 and TRBJ1-2): KAGVTQTPRYLIKTRGQQVTLSCSPISGHRSVSWYQQTPGQGLQFLFEYFSETQRNKGNFPGRFSGRQFSNSRSEMNVSTLELGDSALYLCASSSATGINYGYTFGSGTRLTVV.

This chain uses TRBV7-9 with TRBJ1-2, with 8 bases fitting TRBD1. The CDR3 spans 14 residues. CDR1 and CDR2 from the germline V gene are SEHNR and FQNEAQ (reference sequence). J gave up 6 bases and V 4 bases, and 7 bases lay outside the gene matches. The CDR3 nucleotides read TGTGCCAGCAGCTCCAGACAGGGGATTCATGGCTACACCTTC. Its translation is CASSSRQGIHGYTF.

This chain joins TRBV5-4 and TRBJ1-2; a weak D match, TRBD1 (5 bases). V was shortened by 0 bases and J by 7 bases, with 10 bases between the two germline ends. The CDR3 sequence is 13 residues long. CDR1 and CDR2 (germline): SGHNT, YYREEE (reference sequence). Written as DNA, the CDR3 is TGTGCCAGCAGCTTGGTTGGGGCGCCTGGCTACACCTTC. Its protein is CASSLVGAPGYTF.